The entry below describes one T cell receptor beta chain. These data are taken from a study of neurological immune-mediated disorders. V shed 3 bases and J 9 bases; nucleotides not matched to a gene: 15. CDR1 is DFQATT and CDR2 is SNEGSKA in the germline V gene (reference sequence). The length of the CDR3 is 16 residues. A 10-nucleotide random UMI tagged transcripts in template-switch 5'RACE cDNA synthesis. TCRdb reanalysed the 5' RACE reads using MiXCR and keeps one entry per CDR3 protein. The table includes 65,000 to 75,000 distinct CDR3 sequences, 4.8% detected once. The chain couples TRBV20-1 to TRBJ2-1, with TRBD2 matching over 9 bases. This receptor was obtained from a woman between 70 and 85 years old with multiple sclerosis. Sequencing input: PBMCs. This CDR3 reads CSASVSLAGFRGEQFF. The CDR3 coding sequence is TGCAGTGCTAGTGTTTCGCTAGCGGGGTTTCGGGGTGAGCAGTTCTTC.